Listed here are 23 T cell receptor beta chains from one sample, sequenced in a study of blood T cell repertoires in COVID-19. Some clones are missing from TCRdb's copy, which holds only in-frame ones; the method was immunoSEQ multiplex PCR. The data hold over 55,000 clones, with approximately 82% observed a single time. The sample was peripheral blood. The receptors derive from a man aged 45-65 years with active COVID-19.

V is TRBV6-2 or TRBV6-3 and J is TRBJ2-3, with D possibly matching TRBD2 (6 bases). The CDR3 loop spans 17 amino acids. With 4 bases removed from V and 2 bases from J, the gap between germline ends came to 19 bases. The V gene's germline CDR1 is MNHEY and CDR2 SVGEGT. CDR3 region: CASSWTTGSPNTDTQYF. CDR3 DNA sequence: TGTGCCAGCAGTTGGACTACCGGATCCCCAAACACAGATACGCAGTATTTT.

The CDR3 region is CASTLQGNTEAFF. The CDR3 DNA reads as TGTGCCAGCACCCTACAGGGGAACACTGAAGCTTTCTTT. This chain connects TRBV2 to TRBJ1-1; maybe TRBD1 (6 bases). The CDR3 loop spans 13 amino acids. The V end lost 7 bases, the J end lost 1 base, and 10 bases lay between the germline ends. Germline CDR1 and CDR2: SNHLY and FYNNEI.

The chain couples TRBV4-2 to TRBJ2-5, with D unresolved. The germline V and J ends were trimmed by 4 bases and 5 bases, with 8 bases remaining between them. CDR1 is LGHNA, CDR2 YNFKEQ, per germline. This CDR3 contains 12 residues. The CDR3 spells CASSPAGETQYF. CDR3 nucleotide sequence: TGTGCCAGCAGCCCCGCCGGGGAGACCCAGTACTTC.

The chain has TRBV2 and TRBJ1-1; no firm D call. The CDR3 sequence is 13 residues long. V shed 4 bases and J shed 3 bases, with 9 bases lying between them. CDR1 and CDR2 (germline): SNHLY, FYNNEI. The CDR3 nucleotides read TGTGCCAGCAGTGGGCAGGATTACACTGAAGCTTTCTTT. This sequence encodes CASSGQDYTEAFF.

This chain links TRBV6-5 with TRBJ2-3; 11 bases match TRBD1. The CDR3 has 15 amino acids. The germline CDR1 and CDR2 sequences are MNHEY and SVGAGI. V shed 2 bases and J 5 bases; nucleotides not matched to a gene: 3. CDR3 sequence (DNA): TGTGCCAGCAGTTACGGGACAGGGGGACAAGATACGCAGTATTTT. The encoded protein is CASSYGTGGQDTQYF.

The CDR3 loop reads CASSEEGRLYGYTF. The CDR3 DNA reads TGTGCCAGCAGTGAGGAGGGCAGACTCTATGGCTACACCTTC. V gene TRBV6-1 combines with J gene TRBJ1-2; no reliable D call. Trimming took 3 bases from V and 4 from J, leaving 12 bases between them. The V gene's germline CDR1 is MNHNS and CDR2 SASEGT. This CDR3 is 14 amino acids long.

The V call is TRBV5-1, the J call TRBJ2-3; 7 bases align to TRBD2. Per the germline V gene, CDR1 is SGHRS and CDR2 is YFSETQ. The V and J ends lost 4 bases and 0 bases, in that order; junction bases with no gene match: 5. The CDR3 has 15 residues. The CDR3 region is CASSRSSGSTDTQYF. As DNA, the CDR3 is TGCGCCAGCAGCAGATCTAGCGGTAGCACAGATACGCAGTATTTT.

This chain links TRBV7-6 with TRBJ2-2; 8 bases match TRBD1. Trimming removed 2 bases from V and 4 bases from J; junction bases left unmatched: 6. The CDR3 runs to 16 residues. Per the germline V gene, CDR1 is SGHVS and CDR2 is FNYEAQ. Written as DNA, the CDR3 is TGTGCCAGCAGCTTAAGAGGGACAGGTTCCACCGGGGAGCTGTTTTTT. Translating it yields CASSLRGTGSTGELFF.

This clone was seen a single time. J is TRBJ1-6 and V is TRBV24-1; TRBD1 aligns across 7 bases. The CDR3 is 19 residues long. CDR1 KGHDR and CDR2 SFDVKD come from the germline V gene. Trimming removed 9 bases from V and 4 bases from J; junction bases left unmatched: 20. In nucleotides, the CDR3 is TGTGCCACCTCCGGTGTAACAGGGGAGATCCGGGAGTATAATTCACCCCTCCACTTT. Translation: CATSGVTGEIREYNSPLHF.

The chain recombines TRBV27 with TRBJ2-3; possible D gene TRBD1, 5 bases. V was trimmed by 6 bases and J by 0 bases, leaving 16 bases between them. There are 16 residues in the CDR3. Per germline, CDR1 MNHEY and CDR2 SMNVEV (reference sequence). DNA for the CDR3: TGTGCCAGCAGAAACTCAGGGTATTCTAGCACAGATACGCAGTATTTT. Its protein product is CASRNSGYSSTDTQYF.

The chain links TRBV10-3 to TRBJ2-1; TRBD2 matches 13 bases. This CDR3 is built from 14 residues. J gave up 5 bases and V 6 bases, and 1 base lay outside the gene matches. Germline CDR1 reads ENHRY; CDR2 reads SYGVKD. The CDR3 spells CAIRGTSGNNEQFF. Here the CDR3 DNA reads TGTGCCATCAGGGGGACTAGCGGGAACAATGAGCAGTTCTTC.

The J gene is TRBJ1-5, the V gene TRBV4-1, with 7 bases matching TRBD1. Trimming took 2 bases from V and 5 from J; bases not matched to a gene: 9. Germline V lookup: CDR1 MGHRA, CDR2 YSYEKL. This CDR3 has 16 residues. CDR3: CASSQFSGGLDQPQHF. The CDR3 DNA sequence: TGCGCCAGCAGCCAATTCTCAGGGGGTCTCGATCAGCCCCAGCATTTT.

J is TRBJ2-3 and V is TRBV11-2; tentative D call: TRBD1 (5 bases). This CDR3 has 13 amino acids. Germline V gene sequence: CDR1 SGHAT, CDR2 FQNNGV. Trimming removed 5 bases at V and 6 bases at J, with 12 bases between. The CDR3 DNA is TGTGCCAGCAGCCTGGGGCAGTCCGATACGCAGTATTTT. Protein sequence: CASSLGQSDTQYF.

The rearrangement links TRBV28 to TRBJ1-2; no reliable D call. The germline V and J ends were trimmed by 4 bases and 3 bases, with 9 bases remaining between them. The germline CDR1 and CDR2 sequences are MDHEN and SYDVKM. The CDR3 is 13 residues long. CDR3 protein: CASSSGRDYGYTF. Written as DNA, the CDR3 is TGTGCCAGCAGTTCAGGTCGCGACTATGGCTACACCTTC.

The chain links TRBV6-1 to TRBJ2-5; D is ambiguous. Between the trimmed V and J ends, which lost 2 bases and 5 bases, there was a span of 12 bases. The CDR3 is made up of 14 amino acids. CDR1 and CDR2 from the germline V gene are MNHNS and SASEGT. This CDR3 reads CASSESLLVETQYF. The CDR3 nucleotides read TGTGCCAGCAGTGAAAGTCTTCTAGTTGAGACCCAGTACTTC.

The chain joins TRBV5-5 to TRBJ1-1; 7 bases are a match to TRBD1. The CDR3 covers 16 residues. Germline CDR1 is SGHKS and CDR2 is YYEKEE (reference sequence). After removal of 4 bases from V and 0 bases from J, the junction contained 9 bases not matched to a gene. CDR3 residues: CASSKRTGLLNTEAFF. The CDR3 DNA reads TGTGCCAGCAGCAAGAGGACAGGCCTTTTGAACACTGAAGCTTTCTTT.

This sequence joins TRBV19 and TRBJ1-5, with 8 nucleotides matching TRBD1. Trimming removed 9 bases from V and 5 bases from J; junction bases left unmatched: 6. The CDR3 spans 13 residues. Per the germline V gene, CDR1 is LNHDA and CDR2 is SQIVND (reference sequence). The CDR3 loop is CASTTGGDQPQHF. CDR3 nucleotide sequence: TGTGCCAGCACTACAGGGGGGGATCAGCCCCAGCATTTT.

Only a few counts were recorded for this clone. The chain combines TRBV2 with TRBJ2-3; 13 bases line up with TRBD2. Germline values: CDR1 SNHLY, CDR2 FYNNEI. This CDR3 has 18 amino acids. The trim removed 6 bases at V and 3 bases at J, leaving 12 bases unmatched. CDR3 DNA sequence: TGTGCCAGCAGATTCTTTACTAGCGGGAGGGCCGGGACAGATACGCAGTATTTT. Translated: CASRFFTSGRAGTDTQYF.

The gene calls are TRBV3-1 (or the pseudogene TRBV3-2) and TRBJ2-1, with 7 nucleotides matching TRBD2. The V and J ends lost 1 base and 6 bases, in that order; junction bases with no gene match: 6. This CDR3 has 15 residues. CDR1 and CDR2 (germline): LGHDT, YNNKEL (reference sequence). DNA for the CDR3: TGTGCCAGCAGCCAAGGACTAGCAGTCGGCAATGAGCAGTTCTTC. This encodes CASSQGLAVGNEQFF.

The V gene is TRBV21-1, the J gene TRBJ2-7; the table's D call, TRBD1, was not checked against the DNA. TRBV21-1 is labeled a pseudogene. This CDR3 has 15 residues. The CDR3 sequence is CASTGLDRGRYEQYF. The CDR3 DNA is TGTGCCAGCACCGGACTAGACAGGGGGCGTTACGAGCAGTACTTC.

This rearrangement joins TRBV19 to TRBJ2-1, with 9 bases identical to TRBD2. The V segment lost 5 bases and the J segment 10 bases; nucleotides outside the gene matches: 9. The CDR3 loop spans 14 amino acids. Germline loops: CDR1 LNHDA, CDR2 SQIVND (reference sequence). The CDR3 DNA reads as TGTGCCAGTAGTCTTGGCGGGGGGGCGAAAGAGCAGTTCTTC. As protein: CASSLGGGAKEQFF.

This clone occurred once. The chain carries TRBV30 and TRBJ2-3, with 7 bases lining up with TRBD2. From germline, CDR1 is GTSNPN and CDR2 SVGIG (reference sequence). CDR3 length equals 14 residues. The junction had 4 bases not matched to a gene; V was cut back by 3 bases and J by 1 base. The CDR3 reads CAWRRLAGTDTQYF. CDR3 DNA: TGTGCCTGGAGGAGGCTAGCGGGCACAGATACGCAGTATTTT.

This rearrangement joins TRBV18 to TRBJ2-7, with 9 bases fitting TRBD2. The CDR3 is 16 amino acids. CDR1 KGHSH and CDR2 LQKENI come from the germline V gene. V gave up 2 bases and J gave up 1 base; unmatched junction bases: 6. For the CDR3, the DNA is TGTGCCAGCTCACCATTCGCTAGCGGGGATTCCTACGAGCAGTACTTC. It specifies CASSPFASGDSYEQYF. Based on the CDR3 plus reference TRBV18 and TRBJ2-7, the full variable domain is NAGVMQNPRHLVRRRGQEARLRCSPMKGHSHVYWYRQLPEEGLKFMVYLQKENIIDESGMPKERFSAEFPKEGPSILRIQQVVRGDSAAYFCASSPFASGDSYEQYFGPGTRLTVT.